The 24 T cell receptor beta chains presented below share a single source sample, sequenced in a study of cytomegalovirus exposure and HLA in healthy donors. Primers for the PCR totalled 60 Vbeta and 13 Jbeta. Assay: immunoSEQ multiplex PCR; the TCRdb copy retains only in-frame clones and omits some. This repertoire shows 240,000 or so clones, roughly 87% found once; its top ten account for 4.5% to 6%. Sequenced input: PBMCs. Every receptor here comes from a woman aged 35 to 49 in good health and CMV-seropositive.

Remarks on this clone: Other DNA sequences in this specimen translate into the identical CDR3. The rearrangement uses TRBV30 and TRBJ2-5; perhaps TRBD2 as D (6 bases). V lost 1 base to trimming and J lost 1 base, with 7 bases between them. The CDR3 runs to 13 residues. Germline CDR1 is GTSNPN and CDR2 is SVGIG (reference sequence). The CDR3 coding sequence is TGTGCCTGGAGTGCTAGCGTCCAAGAGACCCAGTACTTC. It is translated as CAWSASVQETQYF.

The V call is TRBV11-2, the J call TRBJ1-2; D perhaps matches TRBD1 (5 bases). There are 14 residues in the CDR3. The germline CDR1 and CDR2 sequences are SGHAT and FQNNGV. V was pared by 1 base and J by 3 bases, with 9 bases between. Here the CDR3 DNA reads TGTGCCAGCAGCTTAGCCCAGGGATACTATGGCTACACCTTC. Translated: CASSLAQGYYGYTF.

The chain carries TRBV9 and TRBJ2-1, with D perhaps TRBD1 (6 bases). The CDR3 runs to 14 residues. Trimming removed 4 bases from V and 5 bases from J, with 13 bases in between. Looked up from germline, CDR1 is SGDLS and CDR2 is YYNGEE. The CDR3 DNA reads TGTGCCAGCAGCCCCAGGACAGCTAACAATGAGCAGTTCTTC. Translating it yields CASSPRTANNEQFF.

This clone was seen just once. Its ends do not fully match the called genes, so a read error is possible. The genes are TRBV7-9 and TRBJ2-2; TRBD2 agrees at 9 bases. The CDR3 spans 17 residues. CDR1 and CDR2 (germline): SEHNR, FQNEAQ (reference sequence). The CDR3 DNA reads as TGTTCCAGCAGCTTTACTAGTAGCGGGAGGAACACCGGGGAGCTGTTTTTT. Its translation is CSSSFTSSGRNTGELFF.

The chain employs TRBV5-6 and TRBJ2-2; tentatively, D is TRBD2 (5 bases). Germline V gene data show CDR1 as SGHDT and CDR2 as YYEEEE. V dropped 4 bases and J dropped 4 bases, with 20 bases sitting between them. CDR3 length: 17 residues. The CDR3 DNA sequence: TGTGCCAGCAGCCTCCCGCGAGGGCGATCGCTCACCGGGGAGCTGTTTTTT. Protein product: CASSLPRGRSLTGELFF.

This clone was seen a few times. The chain carries TRBV11-3 and TRBJ2-5; D possibly corresponds to TRBD2 (5 bases). The CDR3 covers 14 residues. V gave up 0 bases and J gave up 1 base, with 6 bases separating them. CDR1 is SGHNT, CDR2 YENEEA, per germline. The CDR3 bases are TGTGCCAGCAGCTTAGATGGGAGCCAAGAGACCCAGTACTTC. This codes for CASSLDGSQETQYF.

The chain links TRBV30 to TRBJ1-3; D unresolved. V gave up 1 base and J gave up 4 bases, with 5 bases separating them. This CDR3 spans 12 amino acids. From germline, CDR1 is GTSNPN and CDR2 SVGIG (reference sequence). Here the CDR3 DNA reads TGTGCCTGGAGTGCCCCGGGAAACACCATATATTTT. Amino acid sequence: CAWSAPGNTIYF.

This chain links TRBV10-1 with TRBJ2-1, with D hard to call. Trimming took off 5 bases at V and 10 bases at J, with 15 bases between the two ends. Looked up from germline, CDR1 is WNHNN and CDR2 is SYGVQD (reference sequence). The CDR3 loop spans 13 amino acids. The CDR3 loop is CASSPLKSGEQFF. The CDR3 region has the DNA TGCGCCAGCAGTCCATTAAAGTCCGGGGAGCAGTTCTTC.

The chain is built from TRBV9 and TRBJ1-2; D perhaps matches TRBD1 (6 bases). The CDR3 has 14 residues. Trimming removed 3 bases at V and 4 bases at J, with 13 bases between. CDR1 is SGDLS and CDR2 is YYNGEE in the germline V gene. As DNA, the CDR3 is TGTGCCAGCAGCGATGGGGGCCGTGGCTATGGCTACACCTTC. Protein product: CASSDGGRGYGYTF.

The J gene is TRBJ2-1, the V gene TRBV11-1, with 7 bases that match TRBD2. Germline trimming cut 2 bases from V and 2 bases from J; bases unmatched to any gene: 3. CDR1 and CDR2 (germline): SGHAT, FQDESV (reference sequence). This CDR3 is 15 amino acids long. The CDR3 nucleotides read TGTGCCAGCAGCTTACTACTAGCGACCTACAATGAGCAGTTCTTC. This codes for CASSLLLATYNEQFF.

The chain combines TRBV27 with TRBJ1-5; D gene ambiguous. Trimming left V 3 bases short and J 4 bases short, with 13 bases between. CDR3 length equals 15 residues. CDR1 is MNHEY and CDR2 is SMNVEV in the germline V gene (reference sequence). The CDR3 spells CASSFISSGNQPQHF. The CDR3 DNA reads as TGTGCCAGCAGTTTCATTTCGTCGGGAAATCAGCCCCAGCATTTT.

The chain carries TRBV19 and TRBJ1-1, with TRBD1 matching over 7 bases. The CDR3 covers 13 residues. Germline V lookup: CDR1 LNHDA, CDR2 SQIVND (reference sequence). J gave up 3 bases and V 3 bases, and 1 base lay outside the gene matches. DNA for the CDR3: TGTGCCAGTAGTATCACAGGGGACACTGAAGCTTTCTTT. This gives the protein CASSITGDTEAFF.

This clone was counted only a few times. J is TRBJ1-1 and V is TRBV6-6; possible D gene TRBD1, 5 bases. The germline V gene encodes CDR1 MNHNY and CDR2 SVGAGI (reference sequence). The V end was cut by 6 bases, the J end by 2 bases, with 7 bases between. The CDR3 sequence is 12 residues long. The chain's CDR3 is CASRWGNTEAFF. The CDR3 bases are TGTGCCAGCAGGTGGGGCAACACTGAAGCTTTCTTT.

The chain is built from TRBV6-5 and TRBJ1-4; TRBD1 is a possible D gene (5 bases). V lost 5 bases and J 3 bases, leaving 10 bases between the germline ends. The CDR3 runs 14 residues. CDR1 is MNHEY, CDR2 SVGAGI, per germline. CDR3 sequence reads: CASSRLQANEKLFF. CDR3 nucleotide sequence: TGTGCCAGCAGTCGTTTACAGGCTAATGAAAAACTGTTTTTT.

This chain connects TRBV6-1 to TRBJ2-2; D gene uncertain. The CDR3 runs to 12 residues. CDR1 and CDR2 from the germline V gene are MNHNS and SASEGT. The ends were cut back, 8 bases at V and 5 bases at J, with 9 bases in the middle. CDR3: CASVQLTGELFF. CDR3 DNA sequence: TGTGCCAGCGTTCAACTTACCGGGGAGCTGTTTTTT.

The genes are TRBV21-1 and TRBJ1-2. TRBV21-1 is labeled a pseudogene. This CDR3 is built from 17 residues. The DNA of the CDR3 is TGTGCCAGCAGCAAAGGAGGGAGGAAATCAGGGAACTATGGCTACACCTTC. This gives the protein CASSKGGRKSGNYGYTF.

The rearrangement joins TRBV4-1 to TRBJ1-4; a weak D match, TRBD1 (5 bases). V shed 3 bases and J shed 0 bases, with 14 bases lying between them. CDR1 MGHRA and CDR2 YSYEKL come from the germline V gene. The CDR3 contains 17 residues. CDR3 nucleotides: TGCGCCAGCAGCCAGGGGCAAGGGGTTGCAACTAATGAAAAACTGTTTTTT. It codes for CASSQGQGVATNEKLFF.

This rearrangement joins TRBV16 to TRBJ1-1; 12 nucleotides match TRBD1. J gave up 3 bases and V 4 bases, and 9 bases lay outside the gene matches. CDR3 length: 17 amino acids. Per the germline V gene, CDR1 is KGHSY and CDR2 is FQNENV. The CDR3 DNA is TGTGCCAGCAGCCCTCGGGACAGGGGGCCAGTCGACACTGAAGCTTTCTTT. This encodes CASSPRDRGPVDTEAFF. Drawing the rest from reference TRBV16 and TRBJ1-1, the complete variable domain is GEEVAQTPKHLVRGEGQKAKLYCAPIKGHSYVFWYQQVLKNEFKFLISFQNENVFDETGMPKERFSAKCLPNSPCSLEIQATKLEDSAVYFCASSPRDRGPVDTEAFFGQGTRLTVV.

The chain combines TRBV5-6 with TRBJ2-2; 12 bases are a match to TRBD2. The CDR3 runs 16 residues. From germline, CDR1 is SGHDT and CDR2 YYEEEE. Trimming took 5 bases from V and 4 from J; bases not matched to a gene: 6. The CDR3 spells CASSAGLAGITGELFF. For the CDR3, the DNA is TGTGCCAGCAGTGCCGGACTAGCGGGAATCACCGGGGAGCTGTTTTTT.

This clone was counted once. V gene TRBV27 combines with J gene TRBJ1-6, with 8 bases lining up with TRBD1. Germline CDR1 and CDR2: MNHEY and SMNVEV (reference sequence). The CDR3 covers 18 residues. The V and J ends lost 8 bases and 2 bases, in that order; junction bases with no gene match: 14. The CDR3 protein is CASLRTGGVIAYNSPLHF. CDR3 sequence (DNA): TGTGCCAGCCTCAGAACAGGGGGGGTGATCGCCTATAATTCACCCCTCCACTTT.

V and J are TRBV10-2 and TRBJ2-7; D might be TRBD1 (5 bases). Between the trimmed V and J ends, which lost 6 bases and 0 bases, there was a span of 9 bases. CDR3 length: 13 residues. Germline CDR1 is WSHSY and CDR2 is SAAADI. CDR3 residues: CASRVDTSYEQYF. The DNA for the CDR3 is TGCGCCAGCAGGGTGGACACCTCCTACGAGCAGTACTTC.

The chain combines TRBV4-2 with TRBJ2-7; 11 positions agree with TRBD1. V shed 4 bases and J 6 bases; nucleotides not matched to a gene: 5. The V gene's germline CDR1 is LGHNA and CDR2 YNFKEQ. The CDR3 has 14 residues. CDR3 loop: CASSPGTGGAEQYF. The CDR3 nucleotides are TGTGCCAGCAGCCCCGGGACAGGGGGGGCCGAGCAGTACTTC.

This chain links TRBV7-2 with TRBJ2-1; a weak D match, TRBD2 (6 bases). V lost 5 bases and J 10 bases, leaving 15 bases between the germline ends. Germline CDR1 is SGHTA and CDR2 is FQGNSA. CDR3 length: 13 amino acids. CDR3 sequence (DNA): TGTGCCAGCAGCCGCGGGGTGAAAAGGGAGCAGTTCTTC. Amino acids: CASSRGVKREQFF.

CDR3 amino acids: CASSRSGVINSYEQYF. CDR3 bases: TGTGCCAGTAGTAGGTCCGGGGTGATCAACTCCTACGAGCAGTACTTC. This rearrangement joins TRBV19 to TRBJ2-7, with D possibly TRBD2 on 5 matching bases. The germline V gene encodes CDR1 LNHDA and CDR2 SQIVND (reference sequence). V lost 4 bases to trimming and J lost 0 bases, with 16 bases between them. This CDR3 comprises 16 residues.